The 4 T cell receptor beta chains below come from one sample, sequenced in a study of monozygotic twins with inflammatory bowel disease. Reanalyzing the 5' RACE reads, TCRdb keeps one entry per CDR3 protein, without DNA. In total, the table holds 140,000 to 150,000 distinct CDR3 sequences. The sample consisted of blood. These receptors were collected from a human donor with ulcerative colitis or Crohn's disease, or a healthy co-twin of an affected twin (not recorded which).

The V call is TRBV7-2, the J call TRBJ2-3; TCRdb's D gene call, TRBD2, goes unchecked for lack of DNA. CDR1 and CDR2 (germline): SGHTA, FQGNSA. The CDR3 consists of 14 residues. This CDR3 reads CATLAGYSTDTQYF.

The chain combines TRBV7-2 with TRBJ1-5; TCRdb returns TRBD1, unconfirmable since there is no DNA. Germline loops: CDR1 SGHTA, CDR2 FQGNSA. CDR3 length equals 14 residues. The CDR3 spells CASRPTGAHQPQHF.

The genes are TRBV10-3 and TRBJ2-5; there is no DNA to check the TCRdb D call of TRBD2. Germline V gene lookup returns CDR1 ENHRY and CDR2 SYGVKD. The CDR3 spans 15 residues. CDR3 loop: CAISDGEGKTKGQYF.

V gene TRBV18 combines with J gene TRBJ1-1. The germline V gene encodes CDR1 KGHSH and CDR2 LQKENI. The CDR3 sequence is 14 residues long. CDR3 in amino acids: CASSPSGGSTEAFF.